One T cell receptor (beta chain) is described in this entry. This entry is derived from a study of cytomegalovirus exposure and HLA in healthy donors. CDR3 length equals 12 residues. CDR1 SGHAT and CDR2 FQNNGV come from the germline V gene. V gave up 3 bases and J gave up 8 bases, with 8 bases separating them. Use of 60 Vbeta and 13 Jbeta primers characterized the PCR. Clones were read by immunoSEQ multiplex PCR, and TCRdb kept only the in-frame ones, dropping some. The sample lists 100,000 to 120,000 clones, 76% occurring once. The rearrangement uses TRBV11-2 and TRBJ1-3; the D is unclear. The source is a man in his thirties or forties in good health and CMV-seropositive. What was sequenced was PBMCs. CDR3 sequence: CASSFAVDTIYF. The CDR3 DNA reads TGTGCCAGCAGCTTTGCAGTGGACACCATATATTTT. The variable domain in full, completed from reference TRBV11-2 and TRBJ1-3, reads EAGVAQSPRYKIIEKRQSVAFWCNPISGHATLYWYQQILGQGPKLLIQFQNNGVVDDSQLPKDRFSAERLKGVDSTLKIQPAKLEDSAVYLCASSFAVDTIYFGEGSWLTVV.